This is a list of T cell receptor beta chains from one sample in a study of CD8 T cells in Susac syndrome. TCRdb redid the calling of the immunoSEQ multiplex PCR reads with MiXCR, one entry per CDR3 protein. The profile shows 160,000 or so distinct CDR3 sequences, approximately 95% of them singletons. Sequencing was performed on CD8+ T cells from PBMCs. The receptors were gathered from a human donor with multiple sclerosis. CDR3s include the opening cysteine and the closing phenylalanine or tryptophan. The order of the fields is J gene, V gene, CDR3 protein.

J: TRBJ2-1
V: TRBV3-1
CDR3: CASSQEWGSGYNEQFF

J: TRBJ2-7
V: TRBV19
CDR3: CASSMVLGPYEQYF

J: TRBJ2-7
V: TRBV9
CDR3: CASSVGSGTYEQYF

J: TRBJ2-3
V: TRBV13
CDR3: CASSFPGNSSYTQYF

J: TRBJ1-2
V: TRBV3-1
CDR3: CASRSSVTGNLYGYTF

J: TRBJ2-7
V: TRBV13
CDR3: CASSNRDRSSYEQYF

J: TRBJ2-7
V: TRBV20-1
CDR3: CSARRLAYEQYF

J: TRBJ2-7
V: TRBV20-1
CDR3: CSAQRDRAYEQYF

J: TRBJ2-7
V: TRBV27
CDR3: CASSSGGEAYEQYF

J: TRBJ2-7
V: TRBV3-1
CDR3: CASSHGYSGGRYEQYF

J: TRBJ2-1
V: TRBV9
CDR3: CASSVVGTLGSEQFF

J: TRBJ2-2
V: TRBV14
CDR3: CASSWNTGELFF

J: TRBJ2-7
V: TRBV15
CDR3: CATRKQGSPTYEQYF

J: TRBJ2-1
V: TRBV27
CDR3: CASSLSSGLYNEQFF

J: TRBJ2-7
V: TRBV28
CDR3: CASSLGTGYEQYF

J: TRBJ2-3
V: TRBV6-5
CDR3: CASRGLITDTQYF

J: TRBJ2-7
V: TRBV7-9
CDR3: CASSVASGTRVGEQYF

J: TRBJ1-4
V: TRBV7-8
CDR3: CASSFPGTNEKLFF

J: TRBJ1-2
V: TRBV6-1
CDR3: CASSELGTNYGYTF

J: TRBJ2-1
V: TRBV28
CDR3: CASRRGTYTNNEQFF

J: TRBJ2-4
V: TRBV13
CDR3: CASSIAGAKNIQYF

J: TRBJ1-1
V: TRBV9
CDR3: CASSVDMNTEAFF

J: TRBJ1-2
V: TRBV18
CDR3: CASSPSTSRVGNYGYTF

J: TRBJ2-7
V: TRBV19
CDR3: CASQDSDRVYEQYF

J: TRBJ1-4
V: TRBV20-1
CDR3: CSARNLATNEKLFF

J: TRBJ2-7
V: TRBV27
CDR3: CASTKAGQAQQYF

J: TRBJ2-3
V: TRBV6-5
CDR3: CASSWRESTDTQYF

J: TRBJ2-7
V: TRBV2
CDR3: CASSGSYVEQYF

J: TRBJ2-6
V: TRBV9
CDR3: CASSAYGANVLTF

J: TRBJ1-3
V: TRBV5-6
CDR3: CASSLGGQNLGNTIYF

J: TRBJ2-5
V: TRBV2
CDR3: CASIEETQYF

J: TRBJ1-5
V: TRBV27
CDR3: CASSLNVYQPQHF

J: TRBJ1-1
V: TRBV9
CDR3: CASSREGSLNTEAFF

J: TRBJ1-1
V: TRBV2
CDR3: CASSELAGNAEAFF

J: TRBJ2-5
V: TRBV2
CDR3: CASSDITELETQYF

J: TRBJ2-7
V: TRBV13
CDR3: CASSPGGQGPSYEQYF

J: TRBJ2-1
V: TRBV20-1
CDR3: CSARDRDRGREQFF

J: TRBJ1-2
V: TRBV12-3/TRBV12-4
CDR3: CASFTSQGYWNYGYTF

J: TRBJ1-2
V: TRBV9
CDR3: CASSGFPRDTNYGYTF

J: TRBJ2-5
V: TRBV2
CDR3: CASRFGGTASGEQETQYF

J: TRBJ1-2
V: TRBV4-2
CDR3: CASSQDQGYTF